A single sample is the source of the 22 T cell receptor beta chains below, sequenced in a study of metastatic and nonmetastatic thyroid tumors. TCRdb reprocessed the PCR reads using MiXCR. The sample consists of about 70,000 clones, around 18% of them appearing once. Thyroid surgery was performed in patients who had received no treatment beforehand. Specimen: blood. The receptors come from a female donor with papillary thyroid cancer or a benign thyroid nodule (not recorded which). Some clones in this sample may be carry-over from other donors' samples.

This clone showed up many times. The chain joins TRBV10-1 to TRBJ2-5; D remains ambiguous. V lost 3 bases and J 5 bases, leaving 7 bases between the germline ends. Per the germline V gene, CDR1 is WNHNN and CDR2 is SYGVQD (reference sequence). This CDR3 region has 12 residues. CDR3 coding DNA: TGCGCCAGCAGTGATCAGCAGGAGACCCAGTACTTC. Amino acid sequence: CASSDQQETQYF.

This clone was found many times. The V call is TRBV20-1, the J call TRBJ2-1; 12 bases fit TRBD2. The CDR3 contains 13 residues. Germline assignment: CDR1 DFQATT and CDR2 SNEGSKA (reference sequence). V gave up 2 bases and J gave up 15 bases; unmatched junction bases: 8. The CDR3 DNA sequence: TGCAGTGCTAGAAGCCTAGCGGGAGGGCCACCGTTCTTC. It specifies CSARSLAGGPPFF.

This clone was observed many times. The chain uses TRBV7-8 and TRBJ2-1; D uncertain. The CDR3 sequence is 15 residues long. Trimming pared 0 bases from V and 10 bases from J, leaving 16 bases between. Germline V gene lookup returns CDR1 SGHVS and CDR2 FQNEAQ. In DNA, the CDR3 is TGTGCCAGCAGCTTAGCCCGATCACTACGGCAGGAGCAGTTCTTC. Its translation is CASSLARSLRQEQFF.

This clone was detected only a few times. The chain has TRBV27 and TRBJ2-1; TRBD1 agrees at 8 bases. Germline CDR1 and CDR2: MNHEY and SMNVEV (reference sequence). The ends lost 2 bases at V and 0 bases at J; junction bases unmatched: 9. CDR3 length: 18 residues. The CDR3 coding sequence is TGTGCCAGCAGTTTAGGAGACAGGGGCCTGAGCTCCTACAATGAGCAGTTCTTC. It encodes CASSLGDRGLSSYNEQFF.

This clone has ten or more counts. CDR3 in DNA: TGTGCCAGCAGCCCGCGTCGTGGTTTGGGGGGGGAGACCCAGTACTTC. Protein product: CASSPRRGLGGETQYF. The rearrangement uses TRBV11-2 and TRBJ2-5, with 7 positions matching TRBD2. The CDR3 contains 16 residues. V trimming: 5 bases; J trimming: 5 bases; junction bases outside the gene matches: 14. Germline CDR1 reads SGHAT; CDR2 reads FQNNGV.

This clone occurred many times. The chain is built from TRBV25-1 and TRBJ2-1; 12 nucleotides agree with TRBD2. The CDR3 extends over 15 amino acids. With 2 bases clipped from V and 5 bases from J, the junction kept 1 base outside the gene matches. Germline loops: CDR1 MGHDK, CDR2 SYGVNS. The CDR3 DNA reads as TGTGCCAGCAGTGAACTAGCGGGAGGGGACAATGAGCAGTTCTTC. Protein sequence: CASSELAGGDNEQFF.

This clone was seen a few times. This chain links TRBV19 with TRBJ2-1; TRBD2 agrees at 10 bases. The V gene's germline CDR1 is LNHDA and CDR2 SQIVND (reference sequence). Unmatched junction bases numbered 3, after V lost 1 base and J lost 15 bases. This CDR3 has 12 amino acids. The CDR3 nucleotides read TGTGCCAGTAGTATAGCAACTAGCGGGACGTTCTTC. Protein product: CASSIATSGTFF. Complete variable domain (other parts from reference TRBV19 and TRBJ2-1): DGGITQSPKYLFRKEGQNVTLSCEQNLNHDAMYWYRQDPGQGLRLIYYSQIVNDFQKGDIAEGYSVSREKKESFPLTVTSAQKNPTAFYLCASSIATSGTFFGPGTRLTVL.

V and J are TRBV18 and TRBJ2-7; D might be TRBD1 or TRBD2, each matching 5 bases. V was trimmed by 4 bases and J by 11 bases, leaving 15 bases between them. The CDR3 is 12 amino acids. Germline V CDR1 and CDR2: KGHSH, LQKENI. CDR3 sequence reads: CASSRGFGDEYF. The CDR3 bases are TGTGCCAGCTCACGGGGGTTTGGAGACGAGTACTTC.

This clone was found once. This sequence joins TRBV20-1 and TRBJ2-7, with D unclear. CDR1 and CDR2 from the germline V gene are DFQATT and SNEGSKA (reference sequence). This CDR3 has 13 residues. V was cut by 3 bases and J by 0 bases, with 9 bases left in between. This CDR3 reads CSASLESSYEQYF. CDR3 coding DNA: TGCAGTGCTAGCCTTGAAAGCTCCTACGAGCAGTACTTC.

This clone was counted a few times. The CDR3 sequence: CASSYSFGQGGYTF. CDR3 coding DNA: TGTGCCAGCAGTTACTCCTTTGGACAGGGTGGCTACACCTTC. This rearrangement joins TRBV6-5 to TRBJ1-2; 8 bases align to TRBD1. The V and J ends lost 0 bases and 7 bases, in that order; junction bases with no gene match: 4. Germline-derived CDR1 and CDR2 are MNHEY and SVGAGI. The CDR3 has 14 residues.

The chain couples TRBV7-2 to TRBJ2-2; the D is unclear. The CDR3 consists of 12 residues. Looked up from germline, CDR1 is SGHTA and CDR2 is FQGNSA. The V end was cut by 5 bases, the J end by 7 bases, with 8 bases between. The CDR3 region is CASSKMGGELFF. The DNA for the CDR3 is TGTGCCAGCAGCAAAATGGGCGGGGAGCTGTTTTTT.

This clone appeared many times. The CDR3 nucleotides read TGTGCCAGCAGTTACGGGACAGGGGGGGACACTGAAGCTTTCTTT. Amino acids: CASSYGTGGDTEAFF. The chain carries TRBV6-5 and TRBJ1-1; 11 positions agree with TRBD1. The CDR3 is 15 amino acids. The J segment lost 3 bases and the V segment lost 2 bases, leaving 2 bases of the junction unmatched. CDR1 and CDR2 from the germline V gene are MNHEY and SVGAGI.

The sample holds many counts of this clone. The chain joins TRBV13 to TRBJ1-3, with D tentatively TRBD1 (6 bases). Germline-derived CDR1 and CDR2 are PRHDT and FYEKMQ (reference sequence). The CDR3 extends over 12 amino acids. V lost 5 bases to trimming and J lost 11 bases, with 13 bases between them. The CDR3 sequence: CASSDTGLAIYF. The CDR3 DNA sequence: TGTGCCAGCAGCGACACAGGGTTAGCCATATATTTT.

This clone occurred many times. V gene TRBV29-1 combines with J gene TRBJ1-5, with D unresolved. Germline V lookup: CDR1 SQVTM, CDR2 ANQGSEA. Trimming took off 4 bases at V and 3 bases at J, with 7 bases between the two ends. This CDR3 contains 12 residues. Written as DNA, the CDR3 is TGCAGCGTTGGAGGAGCCAATCAGCCCCAGCATTTT. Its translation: CSVGGANQPQHF.

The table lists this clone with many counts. CDR3 nucleotide sequence: TGTGCCAGCAGTTACGGACTAGCGGGAGCTGGCGGGGAGCTGTTTTTT. Its protein is CASSYGLAGAGGELFF. The chain couples TRBV6-5 to TRBJ2-2, with TRBD2 matching 13 bases. The CDR3 extends over 16 amino acids. CDR1 MNHEY and CDR2 SVGAGI come from the germline V gene. The trim removed 2 bases at V and 7 bases at J, leaving 4 bases unmatched.

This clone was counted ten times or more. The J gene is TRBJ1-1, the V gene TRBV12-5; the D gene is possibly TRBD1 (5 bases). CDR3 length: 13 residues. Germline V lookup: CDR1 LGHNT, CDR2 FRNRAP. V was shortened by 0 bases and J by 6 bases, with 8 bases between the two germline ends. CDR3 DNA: TGTGCTAGTGGTTTGGTACTGGGGGCTGAAGCTTTCTTT. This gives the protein CASGLVLGAEAFF. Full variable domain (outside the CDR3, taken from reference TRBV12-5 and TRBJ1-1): DARVTQTPRHKVTEMGQEVTMRCQPILGHNTVFWYRQTMMQGLELLAYFRNRAPLDDSGMPKDRFSAEMPDATLATLKIQPSEPRDSAVYFCASGLVLGAEAFFGQGTRLTVV.

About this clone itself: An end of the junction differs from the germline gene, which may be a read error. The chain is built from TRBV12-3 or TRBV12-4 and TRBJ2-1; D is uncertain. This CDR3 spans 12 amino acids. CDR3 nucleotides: TGTGCCAACAGTCTTATATGTTATGAGCAGTTCTTC. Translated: CANSLICYEQFF.

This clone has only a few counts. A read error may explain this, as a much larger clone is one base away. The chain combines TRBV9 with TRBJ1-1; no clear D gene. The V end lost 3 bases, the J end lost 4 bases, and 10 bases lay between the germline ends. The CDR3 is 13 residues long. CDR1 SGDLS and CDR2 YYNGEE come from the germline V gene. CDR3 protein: CASSARTCTEAFF. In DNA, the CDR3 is TGTGCCAGCAGCGCCAGGACGTGCACTGAAGCTTTCTTT. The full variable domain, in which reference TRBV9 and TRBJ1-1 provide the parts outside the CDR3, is DSGVTQTPKHLITATGQRVTLRCSPRSGDLSVYWYQQSLDQGLQFLIQYYNGEERAKGNILERFSAQQFPDLHSELNLSSLELGDSALYFCASSARTCTEAFFGQGTRLTVV.

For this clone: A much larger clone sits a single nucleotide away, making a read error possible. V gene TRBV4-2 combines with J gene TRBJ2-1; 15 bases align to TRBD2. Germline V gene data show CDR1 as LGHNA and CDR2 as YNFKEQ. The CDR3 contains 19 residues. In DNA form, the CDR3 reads TGTGCCGGCAGCCCATGGGTCGGACTAGCGGGAGGGCCGGGGAATGAGCAGTTCTTC. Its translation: CAGSPWVGLAGGPGNEQFF.

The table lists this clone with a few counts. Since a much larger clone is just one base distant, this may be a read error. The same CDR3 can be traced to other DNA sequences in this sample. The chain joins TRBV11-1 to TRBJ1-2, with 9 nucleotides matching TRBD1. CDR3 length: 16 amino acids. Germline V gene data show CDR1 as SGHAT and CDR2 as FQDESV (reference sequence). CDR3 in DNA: TGTGCCAGCACCAGTCCCGGGACAGGGACCAGCTATGGCCACACCTTC. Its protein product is CASTSPGTGTSYGHTF.

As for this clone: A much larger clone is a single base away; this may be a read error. The CDR3 region is CSARGSGSSYNEEFF. The DNA for the CDR3 is TGCAGTGCTAGGGGAAGCGGGAGCTCCTACAATGAGGAGTTCTTC. The V call is TRBV20-1, the J call TRBJ2-1; 8 bases are shared with TRBD2. This CDR3 contains 15 residues. Germline V gene lookup returns CDR1 DFQATT and CDR2 SNEGSKA (reference sequence).

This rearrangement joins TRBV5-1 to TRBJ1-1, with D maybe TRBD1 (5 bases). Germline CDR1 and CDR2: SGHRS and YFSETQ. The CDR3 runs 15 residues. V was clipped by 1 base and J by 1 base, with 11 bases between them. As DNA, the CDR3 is TGCGCCAGCAGCTTGACCCGGGGCAAGAACACTGAAGCTTTCTTT. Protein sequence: CASSLTRGKNTEAFF.